This T cell receptor (beta chain) derives from a study of OX40 agonist ivuxolimab in advanced cancers. Trimming removed 7 bases at V and 3 bases at J, with 15 bases between. Germline-derived CDR1 and CDR2 are GTSNPN and SVGIG (reference sequence). The CDR3 is 13 amino acids. Generated by immunoSEQ multiplex PCR, the TCRdb table keeps only in-frame clones and is missing some. This table holds about 72,000 clones, approximately 92% found once. The sequence came from an adult with an advanced solid tumor such as melanoma, head and neck, liver or kidney cancer. The input for sequencing was CD4+ or CD8+ T cells sorted from blood, taken in a trial of the OX40 agonist ivuxolimab. The chain couples TRBV30 to TRBJ1-2; D unclear. The CDR3 coding sequence is TGTGCCTCGTTCTATCCCCAGGACTATGGCTACACCTTC. Protein sequence: CASFYPQDYGYTF.